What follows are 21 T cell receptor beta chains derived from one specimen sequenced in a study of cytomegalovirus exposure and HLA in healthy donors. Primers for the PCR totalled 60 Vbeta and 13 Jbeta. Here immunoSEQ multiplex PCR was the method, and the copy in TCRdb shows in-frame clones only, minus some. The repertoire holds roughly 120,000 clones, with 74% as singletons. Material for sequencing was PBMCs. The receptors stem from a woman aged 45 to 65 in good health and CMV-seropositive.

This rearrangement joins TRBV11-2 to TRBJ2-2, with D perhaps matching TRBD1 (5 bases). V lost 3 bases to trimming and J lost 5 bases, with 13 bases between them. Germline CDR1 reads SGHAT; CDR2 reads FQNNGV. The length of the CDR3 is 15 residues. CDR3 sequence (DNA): TGTGCCAGCAGCTTTCTCCCAGGGCCTACCGGGGAGCTGTTTTTT. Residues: CASSFLPGPTGELFF.

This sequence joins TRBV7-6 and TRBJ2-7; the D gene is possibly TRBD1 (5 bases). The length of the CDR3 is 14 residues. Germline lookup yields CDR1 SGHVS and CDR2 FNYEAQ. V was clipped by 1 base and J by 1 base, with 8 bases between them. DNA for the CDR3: TGTGCCAGCAGCTTAGTGACAGATTCCTACGAGCAGTACTTC. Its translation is CASSLVTDSYEQYF.

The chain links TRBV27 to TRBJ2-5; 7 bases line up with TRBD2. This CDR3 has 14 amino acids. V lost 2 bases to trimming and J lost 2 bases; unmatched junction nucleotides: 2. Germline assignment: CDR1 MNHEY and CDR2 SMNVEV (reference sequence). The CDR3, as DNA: TGTGCCAGCAGTTTAGCGGGGGAGCAAGAGACCCAGTACTTC. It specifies CASSLAGEQETQYF.

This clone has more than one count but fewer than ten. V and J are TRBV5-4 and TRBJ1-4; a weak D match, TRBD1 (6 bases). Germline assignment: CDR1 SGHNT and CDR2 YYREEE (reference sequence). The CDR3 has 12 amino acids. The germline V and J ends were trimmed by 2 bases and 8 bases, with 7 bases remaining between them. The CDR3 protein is CASSFGQEKLFF. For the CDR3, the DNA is TGTGCCAGCAGCTTTGGACAGGAAAAACTGTTTTTT.

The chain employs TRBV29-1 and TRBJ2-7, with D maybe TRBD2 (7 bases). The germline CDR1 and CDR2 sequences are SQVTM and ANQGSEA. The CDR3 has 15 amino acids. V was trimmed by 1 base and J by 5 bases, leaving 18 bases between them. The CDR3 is CSVEGARGAGNEQYF. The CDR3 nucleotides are TGCAGCGTTGAAGGGGCACGGGGGGCAGGGAACGAGCAGTACTTC.

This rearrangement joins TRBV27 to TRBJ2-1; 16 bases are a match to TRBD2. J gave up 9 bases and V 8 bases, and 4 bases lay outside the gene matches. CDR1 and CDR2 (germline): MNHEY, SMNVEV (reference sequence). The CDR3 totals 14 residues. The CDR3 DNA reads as TGTGCCAGCTGGGGACTAGCGGGGGGGCGTGAGCAGTTCTTC. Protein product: CASWGLAGGREQFF.

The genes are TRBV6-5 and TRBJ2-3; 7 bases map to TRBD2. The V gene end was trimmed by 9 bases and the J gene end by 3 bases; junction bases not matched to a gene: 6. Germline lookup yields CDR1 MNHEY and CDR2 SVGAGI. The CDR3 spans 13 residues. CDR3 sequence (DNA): TGTGCCAGTTCCCCCGGGGGGACAGATACGCAGTATTTT. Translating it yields CASSPGGTDTQYF.

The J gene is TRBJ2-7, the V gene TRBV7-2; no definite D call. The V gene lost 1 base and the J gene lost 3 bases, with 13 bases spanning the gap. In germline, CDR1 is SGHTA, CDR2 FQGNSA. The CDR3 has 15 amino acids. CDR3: CASSLVGQYGYEQYF. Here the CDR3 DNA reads TGTGCCAGCAGCTTAGTTGGGCAGTACGGCTACGAGCAGTACTTC.

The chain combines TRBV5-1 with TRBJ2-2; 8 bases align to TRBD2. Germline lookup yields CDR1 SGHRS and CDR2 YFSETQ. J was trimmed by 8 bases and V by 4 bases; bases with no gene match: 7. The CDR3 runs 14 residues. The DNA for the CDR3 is TGCGCCAGCAGCGACGGGACTAGTACTGGGGAGCTGTTTTTT. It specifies CASSDGTSTGELFF.

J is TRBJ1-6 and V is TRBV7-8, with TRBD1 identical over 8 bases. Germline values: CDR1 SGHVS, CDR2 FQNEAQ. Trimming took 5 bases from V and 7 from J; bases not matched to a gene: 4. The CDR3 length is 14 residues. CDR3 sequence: CASSPTGGNSPLHF. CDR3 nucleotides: TGTGCCAGCAGCCCAACAGGGGGAAATTCACCCCTCCACTTT.

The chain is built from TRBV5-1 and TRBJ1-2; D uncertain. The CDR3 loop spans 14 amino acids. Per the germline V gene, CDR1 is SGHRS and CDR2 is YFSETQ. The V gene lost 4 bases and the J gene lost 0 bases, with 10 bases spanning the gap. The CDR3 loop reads CASSPATANYGYTF. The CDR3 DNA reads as TGCGCCAGCAGCCCGGCTACAGCTAACTATGGCTACACCTTC.

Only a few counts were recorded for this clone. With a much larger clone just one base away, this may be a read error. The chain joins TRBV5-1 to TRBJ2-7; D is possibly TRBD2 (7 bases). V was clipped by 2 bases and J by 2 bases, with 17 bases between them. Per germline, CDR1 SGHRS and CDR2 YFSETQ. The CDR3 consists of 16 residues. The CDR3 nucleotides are TGCGCCAGCAGCTTTGGGTCCGGGGGGCCAACCTACGAGCAGTACTTC. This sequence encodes CASSFGSGGPTYEQYF.

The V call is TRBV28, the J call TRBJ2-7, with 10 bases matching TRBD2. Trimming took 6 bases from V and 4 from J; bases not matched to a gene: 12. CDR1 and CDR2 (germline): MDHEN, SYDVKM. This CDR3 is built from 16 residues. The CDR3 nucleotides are TGTGCCAGCAGCGCCCACACTAGCGGGGCCTTTTACGAGCAGTACTTC. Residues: CASSAHTSGAFYEQYF.

CDR3 amino acids: CASSVGQGSTDTQYF. Written as DNA, the CDR3 is TGTGCCAGCAGCGTAGGACAGGGCAGCACAGATACGCAGTATTTT. V usage is TRBV9 and J usage is TRBJ2-3; 7 nucleotides match TRBD1. The CDR3 has 15 amino acids. Trimming at V came to 0 bases and at J to 0 bases, leaving 1 base not matched to a gene. CDR1 is SGDLS, CDR2 YYNGEE, per germline.

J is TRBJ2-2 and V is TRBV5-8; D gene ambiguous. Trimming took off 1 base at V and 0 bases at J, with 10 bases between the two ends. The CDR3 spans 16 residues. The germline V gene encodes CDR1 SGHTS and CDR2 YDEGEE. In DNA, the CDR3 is TGTGCCAGCAGCTTGATTATCCAGGCGAACACCGGGGAGCTGTTTTTT. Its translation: CASSLIIQANTGELFF.

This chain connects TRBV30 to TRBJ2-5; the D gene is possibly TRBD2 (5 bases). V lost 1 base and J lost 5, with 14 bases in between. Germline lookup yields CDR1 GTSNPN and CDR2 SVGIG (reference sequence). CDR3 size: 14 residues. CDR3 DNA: TGTGCCTGGAGTGGGTCTAGCCGGTGGGAGACCCAGTACTTC. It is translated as CAWSGSSRWETQYF.

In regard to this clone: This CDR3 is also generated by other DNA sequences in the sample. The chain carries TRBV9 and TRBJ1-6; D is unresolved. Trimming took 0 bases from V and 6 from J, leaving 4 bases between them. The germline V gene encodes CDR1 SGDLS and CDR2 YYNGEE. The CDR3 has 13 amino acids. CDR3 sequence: CASSVDSNSPLHF. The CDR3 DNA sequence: TGTGCCAGCAGCGTAGACAGTAATTCACCCCTCCACTTT.

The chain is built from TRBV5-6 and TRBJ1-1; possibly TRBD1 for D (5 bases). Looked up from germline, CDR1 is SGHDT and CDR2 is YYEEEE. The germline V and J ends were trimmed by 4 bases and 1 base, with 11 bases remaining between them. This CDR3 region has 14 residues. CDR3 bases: TGTGCCAGCAGCCCGGACACGGGGAACACTGAAGCTTTCTTT. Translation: CASSPDTGNTEAFF.

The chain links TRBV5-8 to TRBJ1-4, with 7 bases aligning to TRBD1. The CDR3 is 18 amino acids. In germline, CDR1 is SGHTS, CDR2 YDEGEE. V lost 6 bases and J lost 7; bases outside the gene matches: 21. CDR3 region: CASTKGADSAGGSEKLFF. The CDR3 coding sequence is TGTGCCAGCACCAAGGGGGCGGATTCTGCAGGGGGAAGTGAAAAACTGTTTTTT.

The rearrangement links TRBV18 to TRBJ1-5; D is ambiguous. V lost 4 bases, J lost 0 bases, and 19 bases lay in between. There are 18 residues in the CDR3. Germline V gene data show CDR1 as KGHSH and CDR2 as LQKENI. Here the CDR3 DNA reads TGTGCCAGCTCACTATCCCCCCTGGCGGGATATAGCAATCAGCCCCAGCATTTT. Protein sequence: CASSLSPLAGYSNQPQHF. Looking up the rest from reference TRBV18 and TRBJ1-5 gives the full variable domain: NAGVMQNPRHLVRRRGQEARLRCSPMKGHSHVYWYRQLPEEGLKFMVYLQKENIIDESGMPKERFSAEFPKEGPSILRIQQVVRGDSAAYFCASSLSPLAGYSNQPQHFGDGTRLSIL.

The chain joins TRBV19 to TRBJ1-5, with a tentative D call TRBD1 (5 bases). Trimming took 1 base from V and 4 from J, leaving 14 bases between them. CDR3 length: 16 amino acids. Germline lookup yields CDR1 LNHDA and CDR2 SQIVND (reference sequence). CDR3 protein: CASSIGAGPRNQPQHF. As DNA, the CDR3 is TGTGCCAGTAGTATAGGGGCAGGGCCTAGGAATCAGCCCCAGCATTTT.